Described below is a single T cell receptor beta chain sequence and its context. The data stem from a study of shared clonotypes between healthy human individuals. V lost 3 bases and J lost 7; bases outside the gene matches: 10. From germline, CDR1 is MDHEN and CDR2 SYDVKM. This CDR3 is 16 amino acids long. CD45RO-negative, CCR7-selected cells formed the naive CD8 fraction, which excluded terminally differentiated effector memory CD45RA+ cells. The method was immunoSEQ multiplex PCR; TCRdb's version includes in-frame clones alone and lacks a portion of them. The sample lists roughly 2.1 million clones, about 93% occurring once.

Source material: naive CD8+ T cells from PBMCs. The source is a man aged 18 to 30 in good health. Some clones in this sample may be carry-over from other donors' samples. The J gene is TRBJ1-5, the V gene TRBV28; TRBD1 aligns across 9 bases. Here the CDR3 reads CASSFRRTGVGQPQHF. The DNA of the CDR3 is TGTGCCAGCAGTTTCCGTCGGACAGGGGTCGGACAGCCCCAGCATTTT.